This T cell receptor (beta chain) was identified in a study of Graves' ophthalmopathy and Graves' hyperthyroidism. Turning to the study itself: There was a collection of peripheral blood at initial diagnosis, before any treatment.

Overall study results and limits: With 65% to 71% sensitivity and 72.22% specificity, the model predicted ophthalmopathy progression.

The germline CDR1 and CDR2 sequences are SGHRS and YFSETQ. The V end lost 0 bases, the J end lost 2 bases, and 8 bases lay between the germline ends. CDR3 length: 14 residues. RNA transcripts yielded amplified TCR beta CDR3 regions. HTBI primers were employed in first-round RT-PCR, then a second-round multiplex PCR followed. TCRdb reprocessed the multiplex PCR reads via MiXCR and lists one record per CDR3 protein. Of roughly 160,000 distinct CDR3 sequences in the sample, roughly two fifths were seen once. This clonotype was found many times. The antigen is unknown. The gene calls are TRBV5-1 and TRBJ1-2; D gene uncertain. The sample consisted of peripheral blood. The source of this sequence is a middle-aged woman with Graves' ophthalmopathy. The DNA for the CDR3 is TGCGCCAGCAGCTTGGTTAACAGCAACTATGGCTACACCTTC. This gives the protein CASSLVNSNYGYTF.